These 20 T cell receptor beta chains share one sample of origin, sequenced in a study of T-cell reconstitution after alpha-beta-depleted transplantation in children. Unique molecular identifiers were incorporated into the prepared TCRbeta library. One entry per CDR3 protein results from TCRdb running MiXCR on the PCR reads. Counted here are hundreds of thousands of distinct CDR3 sequences, over 15% occurring once; the ten biggest clones make up 1.1%. Sequenced here: PBMCs from the stem cell graft donor, sampled from the stem cell graft. The receptors derive from a human donor who donated a stem cell graft to a child with acute myeloid leukemia.

This clonotype has a handful of counts. This chain connects TRBV5-1 to TRBJ2-7; D ambiguous. Deletions cut 1 base from V and 3 bases from J, with 14 bases between. Germline V gives CDR1 SGHRS, CDR2 YFSETQ. CDR3 length equals 15 residues. Here the CDR3 reads CASSLNRGVGYEQYF. The CDR3 DNA follows: TGCGCCAGCAGCTTGAATCGTGGCGTTGGCTACGAGCAGTACTTC.

A few counts support this clonotype. The V and J genes are TRBV30 and TRBJ2-5; no reliable D call. V was clipped by 5 bases and J by 1 base, with 14 bases between them. CDR1 and CDR2 (germline): GTSNPN, SVGIG (reference sequence). The CDR3 is 14 residues long. Here the CDR3 reads CAWGKGSLQETQYF. For the CDR3, the DNA is TGTGCCTGGGGGAAGGGCAGTCTCCAAGAGACCCAGTACTTC.

This clonotype was seen at least ten times. The CDR3 loop reads CASSPLDANQPQHF. The CDR3 region has the DNA TGTGCCAGCAGCCCGTTGGACGCGAATCAGCCCCAGCATTTT. This chain connects TRBV7-6 to TRBJ1-5; D remains unclear. The CDR3 is 14 residues long. Germline lookup yields CDR1 SGHVS and CDR2 FNYEAQ. Trimming pared 5 bases from V and 4 bases from J, leaving 12 bases between.

The gene calls are TRBV20-1 and TRBJ1-2; 8 positions agree with TRBD1. CDR3 size: 13 residues. The germline V gene has CDR1 DFQATT and CDR2 SNEGSKA (reference sequence). V lost 5 bases, J lost 1 base, and 3 bases stayed unmatched. The CDR3 DNA reads TGCAGTGCTTTGGACAGGGATAACTATGGCTACACCTTC. As protein: CSALDRDNYGYTF.

This clonotype showed up many times. J is TRBJ1-3 and V is TRBV29-1; D not certain. This CDR3 region has 12 residues. Trimming shortened V by 4 bases and J by 0 bases, and 4 bases separated the two germline ends. The germline CDR1 and CDR2 sequences are SQVTM and ANQGSEA. The CDR3 protein is CSVALSGNTIYF. Here the CDR3 DNA reads TGCAGCGTTGCGCTCTCTGGAAACACCATATATTTT.

V usage is TRBV29-1 and J usage is TRBJ2-5; a weak D match, TRBD1 (6 bases). The germline V and J ends were trimmed by 5 bases and 3 bases, with 13 bases remaining between them. Germline CDR1 is SQVTM and CDR2 is ANQGSEA. The CDR3 consists of 13 residues. The CDR3 sequence is CSVQGHPKETQYF. The CDR3 nucleotides read TGCAGCGTTCAGGGACATCCAAAAGAGACCCAGTACTTC. The complete variable domain, with remaining parts taken from reference TRBV29-1 and TRBJ2-5, reads SAVISQKPSRDICQRGTSLTIQCQVDSQVTMMFWYRQQPGQSLTLIATANQGSEATYESGFVIDKFPISRPNLTFSTLTVSNMSPEDSSIYLCSVQGHPKETQYFGPGTRLLVL.

The chain has TRBV12-3 or TRBV12-4 and TRBJ2-5; TRBD1 matches 7 bases. With 5 bases clipped from V and 0 bases from J, the junction kept 9 bases outside the gene matches. The CDR3 is 16 residues long. The CDR3 coding sequence is TGTGCCAGCAGTCCGCACGGGACAGCGTACCAAGAGACCCAGTACTTC. Its translation: CASSPHGTAYQETQYF.

The chain has TRBV6-5 and TRBJ1-1, with 12 bases fitting TRBD1. With V trimmed by 2 bases and J by 2 bases, 6 bases remained unmatched. The CDR3 runs 17 residues. In germline, CDR1 is MNHEY, CDR2 SVGAGI. The CDR3 nucleotides read TGTGCCAGCAGTTACAAGGGACAGGGGGCCATAAACACTGAAGCTTTCTTT. Translated: CASSYKGQGAINTEAFF.

Ten or more counts support this clonotype. The gene calls are TRBV6-1 and TRBJ2-7; D not certain. Trimming removed 6 bases at V and 7 bases at J, with 7 bases between. This CDR3 region has 10 residues. Germline V gene data show CDR1 as MNHNS and CDR2 as SASEGT. Written as DNA, the CDR3 is TGTGCCAGCAGCGACGGAGAGCAGTACTTC. The encoded protein is CASSDGEQYF.

This clonotype came up a few times. The chain has TRBV12-3 or TRBV12-4 and TRBJ2-4; D perhaps matches TRBD2 (6 bases). The length of the CDR3 is 14 residues. Deletions cut 5 bases from V and 8 bases from J, with 16 bases between. The CDR3 protein is CASSPGGMLHIQYF. CDR3 bases: TGTGCCAGCAGTCCCGGAGGGATGCTTCACATTCAGTACTTC.

Concerning this clonotype itself: Being one base from a much bigger clone, this may be a read error. The V and J genes are TRBV6-1 and TRBJ1-5, with D possibly being TRBD1 (5 bases). The V and J ends lost 5 bases and 9 bases respectively, with 14 bases between them. This CDR3 is built from 13 residues. Germline values: CDR1 MNHNS, CDR2 SASEGT. The DNA for the CDR3 is TGTGCCAGCAGTCGGGACCCGGCACGGCCCCAGCATTTT. This translates into CASSRDPARPQHF.

On this clonotype itself: This clone may be a read error of a much larger clone one base away. The chain's CDR3 is CAISEGALGKNIQYF. For the CDR3, the DNA is TGTGCCATCAGTGAGGGGGCCCTAGGCAAAAACATTCAGTACTTC. This rearrangement joins TRBV10-3 to TRBJ2-4; maybe TRBD1 (5 bases). The CDR3 runs to 15 residues. Germline lookup yields CDR1 ENHRY and CDR2 SYGVKD. Deletions cut 2 bases from V and 3 bases from J, with 11 bases between.

This rearrangement joins TRBV19 to TRBJ2-1, with unresolved D. Trimming shortened V by 6 bases and J by 1 base, and 7 bases separated the two germline ends. This CDR3 is 13 amino acids long. Germline V lookup: CDR1 LNHDA, CDR2 SQIVND (reference sequence). CDR3: CASSPQSYNEQFF. The CDR3 bases are TGTGCCAGTAGCCCGCAGTCCTACAATGAGCAGTTCTTC.

This clonotype showed up just a few times. The chain joins TRBV11-1 to TRBJ2-5; D call uncertain. V dropped 3 bases and J dropped 1 base, with 9 bases sitting between them. Germline values: CDR1 SGHAT, CDR2 FQDESV (reference sequence). The CDR3 is made up of 14 amino acids. The DNA for the CDR3 is TGTGCCAGCAGCTTCCTGATCAGCCAAGAGACCCAGTACTTC. Its protein is CASSFLISQETQYF.

The V call is TRBV6-1, the J call TRBJ2-7; D is undetermined. The CDR3 sequence is 14 residues long. The V end lost 1 base, the J end lost 0 bases, and 7 bases lay between the germline ends. CDR1 is MNHNS, CDR2 SASEGT, per germline. CDR3 region: CASSEGKISYEQYV. Written as DNA, the CDR3 is TGTGCCAGCAGTGAAGGAAAGATCTCCTACGAGCAGTACGTC.

The chain recombines TRBV7-7 with TRBJ2-1; D unresolved. This CDR3 region has 15 residues. With 5 bases removed from V and 7 bases from J, the gap between germline ends came to 18 bases. The germline V gene encodes CDR1 SSHAT and CDR2 FNYEAQ (reference sequence). The chain's CDR3 is CASSPTIAVFNEQFF. CDR3 nucleotide sequence: TGTGCCAGCAGCCCCACGATCGCGGTCTTTAATGAGCAGTTCTTC.

The gene calls are TRBV11-2 and TRBJ2-1, with D perhaps matching TRBD2 (6 bases). Per germline, CDR1 SGHAT and CDR2 FQNNGV. The V gene lost 4 bases and the J gene lost 0 bases, with 16 bases spanning the gap. The CDR3 length is 17 residues. CDR3 protein: CASSSYGTSHSYNEQFF. DNA for the CDR3: TGTGCCAGCAGCTCATATGGGACTTCCCACTCCTACAATGAGCAGTTCTTC.

A remark on this clonotype: One base away lies a much larger clone, so this may be a sequencing read error. This chain joins TRBV20-1 and TRBJ1-2; D gene unclear. CDR1 and CDR2 (germline): DFQATT, SNEGSKA (reference sequence). The germline V and J ends were trimmed by 5 bases and 9 bases, with 16 bases remaining between them. The CDR3 length is 12 residues. Written as DNA, the CDR3 is TGCAGTGCTGGCCGCCAGAAGGAACGCTACACCTTC. It yields the protein CSAGRQKERYTF.

This clonotype was observed many times. V and J are TRBV6-5 and TRBJ1-2; 9 bases are shared with TRBD1. This CDR3 is built from 17 residues. Germline assignment: CDR1 MNHEY and CDR2 SVGAGI. The V gene end was trimmed by 5 bases and the J gene end by 1 base; junction bases not matched to a gene: 11. In nucleotides, the CDR3 is TGTGCCAGCAGTCACACGGGACAGGGAAACCTTAACTATGGCTACACCTTC. Translated, it gives CASSHTGQGNLNYGYTF.

This clonotype was seen once. The rearrangement links TRBV5-1 to TRBJ2-7; D call uncertain. This CDR3 region has 14 residues. The germline V and J ends were trimmed by 0 bases and 4 bases, with 11 bases remaining between them. Germline V gene sequence: CDR1 SGHRS, CDR2 YFSETQ. This CDR3 is CASSLGRLRYEQYF. The CDR3 DNA follows: TGCGCCAGCAGCTTGGGACGCCTGAGATACGAGCAGTACTTC.